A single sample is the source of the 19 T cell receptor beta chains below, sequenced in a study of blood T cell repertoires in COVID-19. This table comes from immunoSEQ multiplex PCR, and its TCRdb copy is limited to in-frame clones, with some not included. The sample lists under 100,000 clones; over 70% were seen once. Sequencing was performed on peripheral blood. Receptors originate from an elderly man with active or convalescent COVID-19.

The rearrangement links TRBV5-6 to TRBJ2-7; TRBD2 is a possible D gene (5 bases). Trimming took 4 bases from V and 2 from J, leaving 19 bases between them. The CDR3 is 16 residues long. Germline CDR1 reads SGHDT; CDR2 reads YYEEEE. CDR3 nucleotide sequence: TGTGCCAGCAGCCCCCGGGTGGACGGACTTCCCTACGAGCAGTACTTC. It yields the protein CASSPRVDGLPYEQYF.

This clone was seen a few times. CDR3 nucleotide sequence: TGTGCCAGCAGCCCCAGGGGGGTTAATGAAAAACTGTTTTTT. The encoded protein is CASSPRGVNEKLFF. V usage is TRBV27 and J usage is TRBJ1-4; 7 nucleotides line up with TRBD1. Germline V gene sequence: CDR1 MNHEY, CDR2 SMNVEV (reference sequence). The CDR3 is 14 residues long. The junction had 5 bases not matched to a gene; V was cut back by 6 bases and J by 4 bases. The entire variable domain, with the rest obtained from reference TRBV27 and TRBJ1-4, is as follows: EAQVTQNPRYLITVTGKKLTVTCSQNMNHEYMSWYRQDPGLGLRQIYYSMNVEVTDKGDVPEGYKVSRKEKRNFPLILESPSPNQTSLYFCASSPRGVNEKLFFGSGTQLSVL.

CDR3: CASSLRRISGGLDEQFF. DNA of the CDR3: TGTGCCAGCAGCCTAAGGCGAATTAGCGGGGGGCTGGATGAGCAGTTCTTC. The rearrangement uses TRBV7-2 and TRBJ2-1; TRBD2 matches at 10 bases. This CDR3 region has 17 residues. V lost 5 bases, J lost 8 bases, and 15 bases stayed unmatched. The germline CDR1 and CDR2 sequences are SGHTA and FQGNSA.

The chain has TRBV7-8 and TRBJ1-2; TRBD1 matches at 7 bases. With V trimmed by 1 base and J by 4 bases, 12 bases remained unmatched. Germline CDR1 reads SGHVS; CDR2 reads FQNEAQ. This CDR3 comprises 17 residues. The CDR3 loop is CASSLGSGGGSGYGYTF. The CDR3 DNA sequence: TGTGCCAGCAGCTTAGGTTCAGGAGGGGGCAGTGGCTATGGCTACACCTTC.

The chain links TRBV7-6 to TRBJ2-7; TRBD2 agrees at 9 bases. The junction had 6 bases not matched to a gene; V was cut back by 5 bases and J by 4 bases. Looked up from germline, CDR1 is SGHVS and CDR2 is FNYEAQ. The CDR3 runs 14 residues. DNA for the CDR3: TGTGCCAGCAGCCCCTCGCGGGGGGGTTACGAGCAGTACTTC. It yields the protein CASSPSRGGYEQYF.

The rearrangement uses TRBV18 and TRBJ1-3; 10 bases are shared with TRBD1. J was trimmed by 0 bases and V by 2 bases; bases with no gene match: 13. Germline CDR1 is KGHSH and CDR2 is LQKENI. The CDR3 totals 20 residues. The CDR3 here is CASSPRRTGGNFDSGNTIYF. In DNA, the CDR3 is TGTGCCAGCTCACCAAGGAGGACAGGGGGAAACTTCGACTCTGGAAACACCATATATTTT.

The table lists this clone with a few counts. CDR3 amino acids: CASSQETRFRTGELFF. CDR3 DNA: TGTGCCAGCAGCCAAGAAACTAGATTCCGGACCGGGGAGCTGTTTTTT. This chain uses TRBV3-1 (or the pseudogene TRBV3-2) with TRBJ2-2; weak D call: TRBD2 (5 bases). The CDR3 spans 16 residues. CDR1 and CDR2 from the germline V gene are LGHDT and YNNKEL (reference sequence). V lost 0 bases and J 5 bases, leaving 13 bases between the germline ends.

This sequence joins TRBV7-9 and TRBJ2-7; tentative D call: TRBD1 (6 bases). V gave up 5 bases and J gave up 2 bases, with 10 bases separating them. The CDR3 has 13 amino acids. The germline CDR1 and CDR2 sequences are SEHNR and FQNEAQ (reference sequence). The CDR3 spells CASSRGTTYEQYF. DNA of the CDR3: TGTGCCAGCAGCCGAGGGACAACCTACGAGCAGTACTTC.

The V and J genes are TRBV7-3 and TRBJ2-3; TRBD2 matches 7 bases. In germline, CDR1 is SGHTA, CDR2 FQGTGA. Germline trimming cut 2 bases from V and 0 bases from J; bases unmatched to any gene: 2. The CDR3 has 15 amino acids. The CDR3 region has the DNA TGTGCCAGCAGCTTAGCTAGCGGAAGCACAGATACGCAGTATTTT. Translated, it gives CASSLASGSTDTQYF. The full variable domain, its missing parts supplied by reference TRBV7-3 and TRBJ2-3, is GAGVSQTPSNKVTEKGKYVELRCDPISGHTALYWYRQSLGQGPEFLIYFQGTGAADDSGLPNDRFFAVRPEGSVSTLKIQRTERGDSAVYLCASSLASGSTDTQYFGPGTRLTVL.

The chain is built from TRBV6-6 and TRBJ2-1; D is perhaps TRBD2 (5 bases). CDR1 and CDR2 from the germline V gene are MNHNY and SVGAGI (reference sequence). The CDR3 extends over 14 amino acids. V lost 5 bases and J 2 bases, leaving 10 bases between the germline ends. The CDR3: CASSPGVTYNEQFF. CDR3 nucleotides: TGTGCCAGCAGTCCCGGGGTAACCTACAATGAGCAGTTCTTC.

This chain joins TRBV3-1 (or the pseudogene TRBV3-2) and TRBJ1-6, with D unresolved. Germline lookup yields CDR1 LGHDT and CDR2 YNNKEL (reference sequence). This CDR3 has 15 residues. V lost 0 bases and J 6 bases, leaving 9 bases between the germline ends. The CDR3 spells CASSQDLTFNSPLHF. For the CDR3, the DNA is TGTGCCAGCAGCCAAGACCTTACTTTTAATTCACCCCTCCACTTT.

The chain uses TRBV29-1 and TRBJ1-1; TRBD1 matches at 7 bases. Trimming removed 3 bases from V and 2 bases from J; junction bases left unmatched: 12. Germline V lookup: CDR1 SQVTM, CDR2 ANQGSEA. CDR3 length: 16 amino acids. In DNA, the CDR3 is TGCAGCGTTGACGCTGTAAAGGGACAGCCTAACACTGAAGCTTTCTTT. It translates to CSVDAVKGQPNTEAFF.

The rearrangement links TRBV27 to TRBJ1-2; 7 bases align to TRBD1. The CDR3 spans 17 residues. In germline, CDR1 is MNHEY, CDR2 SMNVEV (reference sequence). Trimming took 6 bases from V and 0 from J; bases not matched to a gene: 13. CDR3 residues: CASSPHPGQIANYGYTF. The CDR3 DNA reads TGTGCCAGCAGCCCACACCCGGGACAGATAGCTAACTATGGCTACACCTTC.

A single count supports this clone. The CDR3 DNA reads TGTGCCAGCAGCCCCAGGGGGCTTAACACCGGGGAGCTGTTTTTT. This encodes CASSPRGLNTGELFF. The chain uses TRBV7-9 and TRBJ2-2; 8 bases line up with TRBD1. The CDR3 has 15 amino acids. Losses at the gene ends were 5 bases for V and 2 bases for J; bases not matched to a gene: 4. The V gene's germline CDR1 is SEHNR and CDR2 FQNEAQ (reference sequence).

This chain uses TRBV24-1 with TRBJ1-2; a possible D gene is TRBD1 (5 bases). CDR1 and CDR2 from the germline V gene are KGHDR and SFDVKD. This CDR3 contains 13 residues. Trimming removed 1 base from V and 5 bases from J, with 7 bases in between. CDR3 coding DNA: TGTGCCACCAGTGATTTCACAGGATATGGCTACACCTTC. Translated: CATSDFTGYGYTF.

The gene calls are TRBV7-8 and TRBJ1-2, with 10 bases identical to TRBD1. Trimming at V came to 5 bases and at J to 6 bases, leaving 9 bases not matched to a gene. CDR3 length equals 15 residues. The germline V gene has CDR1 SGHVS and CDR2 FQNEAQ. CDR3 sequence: CASSPLTGTGDGYTF. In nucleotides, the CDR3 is TGTGCCAGCAGCCCACTAACCGGGACAGGGGATGGCTACACCTTC.

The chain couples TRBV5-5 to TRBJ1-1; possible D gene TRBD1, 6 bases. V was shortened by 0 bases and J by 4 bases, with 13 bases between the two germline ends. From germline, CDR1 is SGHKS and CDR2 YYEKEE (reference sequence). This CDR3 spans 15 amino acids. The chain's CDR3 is CASSLAGGAGTEAFF. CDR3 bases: TGTGCCAGCAGCTTGGCCGGGGGGGCGGGCACTGAAGCTTTCTTT.

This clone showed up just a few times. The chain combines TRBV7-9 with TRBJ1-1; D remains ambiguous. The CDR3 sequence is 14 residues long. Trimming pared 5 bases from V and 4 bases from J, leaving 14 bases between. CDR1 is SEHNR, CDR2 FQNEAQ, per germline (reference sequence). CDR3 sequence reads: CASSLGLSVTEAFF. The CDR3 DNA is TGTGCCAGCAGCCTCGGGTTGTCTGTCACTGAAGCTTTCTTT. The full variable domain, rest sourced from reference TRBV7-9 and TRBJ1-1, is DTGVSQNPRHKITKRGQNVTFRCDPISEHNRLYWYRQTLGQGPEFLTYFQNEAQLEKSRLLSDRFSAERPKGSFSTLEIQRTEQGDSAMYLCASSLGLSVTEAFFGQGTRLTVV.

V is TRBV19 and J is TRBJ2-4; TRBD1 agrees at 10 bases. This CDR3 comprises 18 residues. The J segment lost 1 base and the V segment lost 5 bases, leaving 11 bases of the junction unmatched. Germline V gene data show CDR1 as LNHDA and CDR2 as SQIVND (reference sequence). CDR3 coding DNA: TGTGCCAGTAGTGCGGGACAGGGGCTGAAGTTGGCCAAAAACATTCAGTACTTC. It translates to CASSAGQGLKLAKNIQYF.